These 12 T cell receptor beta chains share one sample of origin, sequenced in a study of neoadjuvant anti-PD-1 for oral cavity cancer. As for time point: after neoadjuvant nivolumab, at surgical resection. Repertoires were generated with immunoSEQ multiplex PCR, while TCRdb's copy carries only in-frame clones and drops some. The sample has tens of thousands of clones, 35% to 40% seen once. This material consisted of tumor tissue, taken after nivolumab (anti-PD-1) treatment. The receptor source for this set is a person between 35 and 79 years old with oral cavity squamous cell carcinoma.

This chain connects TRBV10-2 to TRBJ2-5; 7 nucleotides align to TRBD1. Germline assignment: CDR1 WSHSY and CDR2 SAAADI. The CDR3 is made up of 13 amino acids. The junction had 8 bases not matched to a gene; V was cut back by 6 bases and J by 7 bases. CDR3 nucleotide sequence: TGCGCCAGCAGAGCCGGGACAGATGGGACCCAGTACTTC. This translates into CASRAGTDGTQYF.

This clone was counted between two and nine times. The CDR3 reads CASSPETGSPWDTIYF. CDR3 sequence (DNA): TGTGCCAGCAGCCCCGAGACAGGTTCGCCATGGGACACCATATATTTT. V usage is TRBV7-6 and J usage is TRBJ1-3, with D possibly TRBD1 on 6 matching bases. The germline V gene has CDR1 SGHVS and CDR2 FNYEAQ. V was shortened by 5 bases and J by 8 bases, with 22 bases between the two germline ends. CDR3 length: 16 amino acids.

Concerning this clone: This probably arose from a read error, given a far larger clone one base away. The gene calls are TRBV4-1 and TRBJ2-3; 14 nucleotides agree with TRBD2. V gave up 3 bases and J gave up 7 bases; unmatched junction bases: 12. This CDR3 is 18 amino acids long. CDR1 and CDR2 from the germline V gene are MGHRA and YSYEKL. CDR3: CASSHGGPTSGGAYTQYF. The CDR3 region has the DNA TGCGCCAGCAGCCACGGTGGGCCGACTAGCGGGGGGGCCTATACGCAGTATTTT.

This clone was counted only a few times. The V gene is TRBV9, the J gene TRBJ2-3; 8 bases agree with TRBD2. The germline gives CDR1 SGDLS, CDR2 YYNGEE. The ends lost 0 bases at V and 5 bases at J; junction bases unmatched: 11. This CDR3 region has 17 residues. CDR3: CASSVDPSGSLRDTQYF. The CDR3, as DNA: TGTGCCAGCAGCGTAGATCCCAGCGGGAGTCTGCGAGATACGCAGTATTTT.

The rearrangement uses TRBV19 and TRBJ2-3; no clear D gene. The germline gives CDR1 LNHDA, CDR2 SQIVND (reference sequence). V gave up 5 bases and J gave up 0 bases, with 6 bases separating them. This CDR3 is 13 amino acids long. As DNA, the CDR3 is TGTGCCAGTAGTGCCCCTAGCACAGATACGCAGTATTTT. It yields the protein CASSAPSTDTQYF. The full variable domain, completed using reference TRBV19 and TRBJ2-3, is DGGITQSPKYLFRKEGQNVTLSCEQNLNHDAMYWYRQDPGQGLRLIYYSQIVNDFQKGDIAEGYSVSREKKESFPLTVTSAQKNPTAFYLCASSAPSTDTQYFGPGTRLTVL.

The chain combines TRBV11-2 with TRBJ2-7; 7 nucleotides match TRBD2. The CDR3 extends over 14 amino acids. Germline CDR1 reads SGHAT; CDR2 reads FQNNGV. J was trimmed by 0 bases and V by 3 bases; bases with no gene match: 2. In DNA form, the CDR3 reads TGTGCCAGCAGCTTGGGCGGGAGCTCCTACGAGCAGTACTTC. This gives the protein CASSLGGSSYEQYF.

Ten or more counts support this clone. The chain has TRBV7-9 and TRBJ2-2, with TRBD2 matching over 9 bases. This CDR3 spans 15 amino acids. J was trimmed by 2 bases and V by 6 bases; bases with no gene match: 4. From germline, CDR1 is SEHNR and CDR2 FQNEAQ (reference sequence). The chain's CDR3 is CASSSGSGNTGELFF. The CDR3 DNA follows: TGTGCCAGCAGTAGCGGGAGTGGAAACACCGGGGAGCTGTTTTTT.

This clone was seen more than once but under ten times. The genes are TRBV30 and TRBJ1-2, with D unresolved. Trimming took off 2 bases at V and 3 bases at J, with 7 bases between the two ends. Germline V gene data show CDR1 as GTSNPN and CDR2 as SVGIG (reference sequence). The CDR3 is 12 residues long. The CDR3 nucleotides read TGTGCCTGGAGTCCCCGGGACTATGGCTACACCTTC. Residues: CAWSPRDYGYTF.

The chain has TRBV19 and TRBJ2-3; possibly TRBD2 for D (5 bases). Germline V CDR1 and CDR2: LNHDA, SQIVND (reference sequence). The CDR3 has 15 residues. The ends were cut back, 2 bases at V and 2 bases at J, with 11 bases in the middle. The CDR3 sequence: CASSIRGTFTDTQYF. The CDR3 bases are TGTGCCAGTAGTATACGGGGAACCTTCACAGATACGCAGTATTTT.

The chain carries TRBV18 and TRBJ1-1, with D tentatively TRBD1 (6 bases). V gave up 3 bases and J gave up 4 bases, with 18 bases separating them. The CDR3 spans 16 residues. The V gene's germline CDR1 is KGHSH and CDR2 LQKENI. CDR3 DNA sequence: TGTGCCAGCTCACCTAGTGTAAGGGGGAAGGGCACTGAAGCTTTCTTT. It codes for CASSPSVRGKGTEAFF.

V and J are TRBV28 and TRBJ2-7; D remains ambiguous. Germline values: CDR1 MDHEN, CDR2 SYDVKM. This CDR3 spans 13 amino acids. The ends were cut back, 2 bases at V and 3 bases at J, with 8 bases in the middle. CDR3 sequence: CASSLPGLYEQYF. The DNA of the CDR3 is TGTGCCAGCAGTTTACCGGGCCTCTACGAGCAGTACTTC.

The chain employs TRBV5-1 and TRBJ1-5; TRBD1 is a possible D gene (6 bases). The CDR3 sequence is 15 residues long. Trimming stripped 1 base from V and 5 bases from J, with 13 bases between. CDR1 is SGHRS, CDR2 YFSETQ, per germline. The CDR3 loop is CASSLRGDRYQPQHF. CDR3 in DNA: TGCGCCAGCAGCTTGAGGGGGGATAGATATCAGCCCCAGCATTTT.